The 23 T cell receptor beta chains below come from one sample, sequenced in a study of blood T cell repertoires in COVID-19. TCRdb's copy holds only in-frame clones and misses some; the assay was immunoSEQ multiplex PCR. The repertoire holds about 150,000 clones, with approximately 80% as singletons. The sequencing sample was made of peripheral blood. The receptors derive from a woman over 75 with acute or convalescent COVID-19.

The genes are TRBV30 and TRBJ1-2; weak D call: TRBD1 (5 bases). CDR3 length: 13 residues. From germline, CDR1 is GTSNPN and CDR2 SVGIG (reference sequence). V was cut by 5 bases and J by 5 bases, with 15 bases left in between. The CDR3 sequence is CAWDRPLKYGYTF. As DNA, the CDR3 is TGTGCCTGGGACAGACCCCTTAAGTATGGCTACACCTTC.

The V call is TRBV2, the J call TRBJ1-1, with D maybe TRBD1 (5 bases). V gave up 10 bases and J gave up 6 bases, with 21 bases separating them. Germline values: CDR1 SNHLY, CDR2 FYNNEI. The length of the CDR3 is 14 residues. CDR3 sequence: CATYPPGLGAEAFF. The CDR3, as DNA: TGTGCCACCTATCCCCCGGGTCTAGGGGCTGAAGCTTTCTTT.

This rearrangement joins TRBV7-2 to TRBJ1-3, with D perhaps TRBD1 (5 bases). Trimming left V 6 bases short and J 0 bases short, with 9 bases between. The V gene's germline CDR1 is SGHTA and CDR2 FQGNSA. CDR3 length: 14 residues. The CDR3 region is CASSRQSSGNTIYF. The CDR3 bases are TGTGCCAGCAGTAGACAGAGCTCTGGAAACACCATATATTTT.

This chain uses TRBV3-1 (or the pseudogene TRBV3-2) with TRBJ2-7; D gene ambiguous. This CDR3 spans 16 amino acids. The germline V gene has CDR1 LGHDT and CDR2 YNNKEL (reference sequence). Trimming took off 0 bases at V and 0 bases at J, with 12 bases between the two ends. The CDR3 protein is CASSQDWASSSYEQYF. CDR3 sequence (DNA): TGTGCCAGCAGCCAAGATTGGGCCAGTAGCTCCTACGAGCAGTACTTC.

The chain couples TRBV5-4 to TRBJ1-2; 9 nucleotides line up with TRBD1. There are 14 residues in the CDR3. Germline CDR1 SGHNT, CDR2 YYREEE (reference sequence). J gave up 4 bases and V 5 bases, and 6 bases lay outside the gene matches. The CDR3 protein is CASRPGQGGYGYTF. As DNA, the CDR3 is TGTGCCAGCAGACCGGGACAGGGCGGCTATGGCTACACCTTC.

The rearrangement links TRBV7-3 to TRBJ1-4; D might be TRBD1 (5 bases). CDR3 size: 15 residues. Germline loops: CDR1 SGHTA, CDR2 FQGTGA. Trimming pared 2 bases from V and 4 bases from J, leaving 11 bases between. CDR3 DNA: TGTGCCAGCAGCTTATCAGGGTCCAATAATGAAAAACTGTTTTTT. Translated: CASSLSGSNNEKLFF.

The CDR3 nucleotides are TGTGCCCCCAAGTGGCCAAACACCATATATTTT. Translating gives CAPKWPNTIYF. The chain has TRBV6-5 and TRBJ1-3, with unresolved D. V lost 11 bases, J lost 6 bases, and 11 bases lay in between. Germline assignment: CDR1 MNHEY and CDR2 SVGAGI. CDR3 length: 11 amino acids.

This chain joins TRBV6-5 and TRBJ2-5; 9 bases match TRBD1. Germline lookup yields CDR1 MNHEY and CDR2 SVGAGI. The trim removed 6 bases at V and 5 bases at J, leaving 10 bases unmatched. The CDR3 is made up of 15 amino acids. The CDR3 coding sequence is TGTGCCAGCAGGCCAATGACAGGGGGACGGGAGACCCAGTACTTC. Its translation is CASRPMTGGRETQYF.

V usage is TRBV19 and J usage is TRBJ1-5; 7 nucleotides align to TRBD1. V trimming: 6 bases; J trimming: 1 base; junction bases outside the gene matches: 6. The germline gives CDR1 LNHDA, CDR2 SQIVND (reference sequence). The CDR3 loop spans 15 amino acids. The DNA of the CDR3 is TGTGCCAGTAGGCCAACAGGGGTGAGCAATCAGCCCCAGCATTTT. This codes for CASRPTGVSNQPQHF.

The chain is built from TRBV11-2 and TRBJ1-6, with 9 bases matching TRBD1. CDR3 length: 14 amino acids. Trimming cost V 4 bases and J 11 bases; bases outside gene matches: 6. Germline V gene sequence: CDR1 SGHAT, CDR2 FQNNGV. This CDR3 is CASSSDRGIAPLHF. Written as DNA, the CDR3 is TGTGCCAGCAGCTCAGACAGGGGGATTGCACCCCTCCACTTT.

V is TRBV4-1 and J is TRBJ1-3; D is undetermined. V lost 1 base, J lost 4 bases, and 8 bases lay in between. CDR1 MGHRA and CDR2 YSYEKL come from the germline V gene. The CDR3 is 14 amino acids. The CDR3 region has the DNA TGCGCCAGCAGCCAAGGGGCTGGAGGAAACACCATATATTTT. Translation: CASSQGAGGNTIYF.

The chain couples TRBV5-1 to TRBJ2-1, with TRBD2 matching over 7 bases. The V and J ends lost 4 bases and 6 bases, in that order; junction bases with no gene match: 13. CDR3 length: 16 residues. The germline gives CDR1 SGHRS, CDR2 YFSETQ. The CDR3 region has the DNA TGCGCCAGCAGCCGAAGGCCTAGCGGTTCACCCAATGAGCAGTTCTTC. The encoded protein is CASSRRPSGSPNEQFF.

The V gene is TRBV5-4, the J gene TRBJ2-1; 7 positions match TRBD2. The length of the CDR3 is 16 residues. Germline-derived CDR1 and CDR2 are SGHNT and YYREEE (reference sequence). Trimming removed 3 bases from V and 7 bases from J; junction bases left unmatched: 13. Here the CDR3 DNA reads TGTGCCAGCAGCTCGAAGACCGGGACTACCGATAATGAGCAGTTCTTC. Protein: CASSSKTGTTDNEQFF.

This chain joins TRBV30 and TRBJ1-3; TRBD1 matches at 7 bases. Germline V gene sequence: CDR1 GTSNPN, CDR2 SVGIG (reference sequence). V lost 0 bases and J lost 0; bases outside the gene matches: 8. CDR3 size: 17 residues. CDR3 sequence (DNA): TGTGCCTGGAGTGTCGGAGAGGGGGCTCACTCTGGAAACACCATATATTTT. Encoded protein: CAWSVGEGAHSGNTIYF.

The chain recombines TRBV27 with TRBJ2-6; D might be TRBD1 (5 bases). CDR1 is MNHEY, CDR2 SMNVEV, per germline (reference sequence). Trimming took 2 bases from V and 10 from J, leaving 15 bases between them. The CDR3 consists of 15 residues. For the CDR3, the DNA is TGTGCCAGCAGTTTACTGGTGCAGGGTGGGAACGTCCTGACTTTC. Translating gives CASSLLVQGGNVLTF.

The chain employs TRBV4-1 and TRBJ1-1, with no clear D. The CDR3 has 17 residues. The V end was cut by 7 bases, the J end by 0 bases, with 21 bases between. The germline gives CDR1 MGHRA, CDR2 YSYEKL. The CDR3 coding sequence is TGCGCCAGCACCCGACAATCACAAACCCTTATGAACACTGAAGCTTTCTTT. This encodes CASTRQSQTLMNTEAFF.

J is TRBJ1-1 and V is TRBV12-3 or TRBV12-4, with D possibly TRBD1 on 5 matching bases. The CDR3 loop spans 11 amino acids. V lost 3 bases to trimming and J lost 11 bases, with 10 bases between them. Here the CDR3 reads CASSFSRVAFF. CDR3 in DNA: TGTGCCAGCAGTTTTTCCAGGGTTGCTTTCTTT.

Note on this clone: The junction shows a germline mismatch at one end, possibly a read error. The chain links TRBV6-5 to TRBJ1-2; D remains unclear. This CDR3 is built from 13 residues. Germline CDR1 is MNHEY and CDR2 is SVGAGI. In nucleotides, the CDR3 is TGTGCCAGCAGGCCGGACGCCGACTATGACTACACCTTC. Its protein product is CASRPDADYDYTF.

Concerning this clone itself: The junction departs from germline at one end; a sequencing error may be responsible. The chain joins TRBV5-1 to TRBJ1-4, with D maybe TRBD1 (6 bases). Germline V CDR1 and CDR2: SGHRS, YFSETQ. The length of the CDR3 is 16 residues. This CDR3 is CASSLQIPGANEKLFF. CDR3 in DNA: TGCGCCAGCAGCTTGCAGATACCAGGGGCTAACGAAAAACTGTTTTTT.

This clone was observed a handful of times. The genes are TRBV3-1 (or the pseudogene TRBV3-2) and TRBJ2-5; no clear D gene. CDR3 length: 12 amino acids. Germline CDR1 LGHDT, CDR2 YNNKEL (reference sequence). Trimming shortened V by 2 bases and J by 5 bases, and 6 bases separated the two germline ends. In DNA, the CDR3 is TGTGCCAGCAGCCAAACCGAGGAGACCCAGTACTTC. Protein product: CASSQTEETQYF.

The rearrangement links TRBV7-8 to TRBJ2-7; 7 bases match TRBD2. Germline CDR1 and CDR2: SGHVS and FQNEAQ. CDR3 size: 16 residues. V trimming: 8 bases; J trimming: 1 base; junction bases outside the gene matches: 14. The CDR3 sequence: CASGRGRSGKSYEQYF. The CDR3 region has the DNA TGTGCCAGCGGCCGTGGGAGGAGCGGGAAATCCTACGAGCAGTACTTC.

This CDR3 is CASSSGTSGTYEQYF. The CDR3 nucleotides read TGTGCCAGCAGTTCCGGGACTAGCGGAACCTACGAGCAGTACTTC. The chain combines TRBV7-2 with TRBJ2-7, with 11 bases matching TRBD2. Germline V CDR1 and CDR2: SGHTA, FQGNSA. Trimming took 6 bases from V and 2 from J; bases not matched to a gene: 6. This CDR3 region has 15 residues.

The chain has TRBV27 and TRBJ1-6; TRBD1 might be the D (6 bases). V lost 2 bases, J lost 7 bases, and 15 bases lay in between. Looked up from germline, CDR1 is MNHEY and CDR2 is SMNVEV (reference sequence). CDR3 length: 16 amino acids. CDR3 in DNA: TGTGCCAGCAGTTTAACGAACAGGGTTGAGAATTCACCCCTCCACTTT. This sequence encodes CASSLTNRVENSPLHF.